This is a list of T cell receptor beta chains from one sample in a study of blood T cell repertoires in COVID-19. The method was immunoSEQ multiplex PCR; TCRdb's version includes in-frame clones alone and lacks a portion of them. Here the sample spans tens of thousands of clones, about 83% being singletons. The sequenced sample was peripheral blood. All receptors come from a woman aged 80 or over with acute or convalescent COVID-19. Both conserved end residues are part of each CDR3.

v_gene | CDR3aa
TRBV7-2 | CASSVRQSGFNEQFF
TRBV7-9 | CASSYLYGGSSSTDTQYF
TRBV7-2 | CASRRTSGNEQFF
TRBV18 | CASSPNREFQETQYF
TRBV7-2 | CASSSYTDTQYF
TRBV12-3/TRBV12-4 | CASSSTFYGYTF
TRBV15 | CATSLQGSRSQPQHF
TRBV6-5 | CASSWTTNYGYTF
TRBV29-1 | CSVAGGPNTEAFF
TRBV11-3 | CASSVFSGRAGETQYF
TRBV10-3 | CAINAGETYEQYF
TRBV6-5 | CASSYSRYQPQHF
TRBV5-1 | CASSLDRQSSGNTIYF
TRBV2 | CASSRDRGSWDTGELFF
TRBV11-2 | CASTTAGGPNTQYF
TRBV18 | CASSQLTSSHEQYF
TRBV2 | CASSREPDTQYF
TRBV9 | CASSAPQGTSGNTIYF
TRBV28 | CASSLQQNTQYF
TRBV7-9 | CASIQGSGSVAGELFF
TRBV7-9 | CASTRGEGYTF
TRBV2 | CASRGQLGNTIYF
TRBV6-2/TRBV6-3 | CASSYGRGMGTGELFF
TRBV3-1/TRBV3-2 | CASSQVSAGGPHGGQYF
TRBV28 | CASSLWGRGTGELFF
TRBV24-1 | CATSDQGFYEQFF
TRBV4-2 | CASSQFLGAETQYF
TRBV10-3 | CAISESYRARGNQPQHF
TRBV19 | CASSGTGGDVPQYF
TRBV29-1 | CSVGEGTANEKLFF
TRBV19 | CASSLQAGNQETQYF
TRBV5-6 | CASSLLAGAWNEQFF
TRBV19 | CASSHVRGYGPQHF
TRBV21-1 | CASSIPGQASTDTQYF
TRBV20-1 | CSAGSQTEAFF
TRBV29-1 | CSVRTNQETQYF
TRBV29-1 | CSVHTSGRAGADTQYF
TRBV5-4 | CASSLIDSYQETQYF
TRBV5-1 | CASSGGQGEGPLHF
TRBV19 | CASSIEASGSYEQYF
TRBV18 | CASSQGQGIYNEQFF
TRBV2 | CASSMTGGQETQYF
TRBV5-1 | CASSLLLLAGAGTGELFF
TRBV5-6 | CASSWTGGTGANVLTF
TRBV5-1 | CASSPGQGLSGYTF
TRBV18 | CASSRTGSGANVLTF
TRBV5-6 | CASQDRVVLGELFF
TRBV5-1 | CASSPVRGNGEAFF
TRBV11-3 | CASSPGRGDSSGANVLTF
TRBV24-1 | CATSGSGAGDTQYF
TRBV5-5 | CASSLAPSEAYEQYF
TRBV5-4 | CASSLVSAGAIDTQYF
TRBV30 | CAWSVVRGNYGYTF
TRBV18 | CASSPGTGVSGNTIYF